The 5 T cell receptor beta chains presented below share a single source sample, sequenced in a study of blood T cells in healthy people across ages. The second PCR ran roughly 7 to 12 cycles with a sample-barcoded 5' primer and J-beta primers. TCRdb itself ran the 5' RACE reads through MiXCR, one entry per CDR3 protein. The repertoire holds fewer than 2 million distinct CDR3 sequences, with 39% as singletons. Sequencing input: blood. The receptor source for this set is a human donor in good health.

The CDR3 region is CSGGAIVTDTQYF. As DNA, the CDR3 is TGCAGCGGGGGTGCTATTGTCACAGATACGCAGTATTTT. The chain combines TRBV29-1 with TRBJ2-3; no reliable D call. Per the germline V gene, CDR1 is SQVTM and CDR2 is ANQGSEA. Trimming pared 7 bases from V and 2 bases from J, leaving 13 bases between. The CDR3 consists of 13 residues.

The rearrangement uses TRBV28 and TRBJ2-7; D gene unclear. V was trimmed by 8 bases and J by 2 bases, leaving 16 bases between them. Germline V gene lookup returns CDR1 MDHEN and CDR2 SYDVKM. This CDR3 has 14 residues. The CDR3 protein is CASCGSPTTYEQYF. DNA for the CDR3: TGTGCCAGCTGTGGCAGCCCCACGACCTACGAGCAGTACTTC. Filled out from reference TRBV28 and TRBJ2-7, the complete variable domain reads DVKVTQSSRYLVKRTGEKVFLECVQDMDHENMFWYRQDPGLGLRLIYFSYDVKMKEKGDIPEGYSVSREKKERFSLILESASTNQTSMYLCASCGSPTTYEQYFGPGTRLTVT.

This clonotype came up many times. The CDR3 DNA reads as TGCGCCAGCAGTGTACAGGGAGATAGCTATGGCTACACCTTC. As protein: CASSVQGDSYGYTF. The rearrangement uses TRBV10-2 and TRBJ1-2; a possible D gene is TRBD1 (6 bases). Per germline, CDR1 WSHSY and CDR2 SAAADI. CDR3 length equals 14 residues. The V gene lost 4 bases and the J gene lost 4 bases, with 13 bases spanning the gap.

In this sample, this clonotype turned up a few times. The chain links TRBV25-1 to TRBJ1-5; D is perhaps TRBD1 (6 bases). V lost 3 bases to trimming and J lost 5 bases, with 11 bases between them. Germline CDR1 reads MGHDK; CDR2 reads SYGVNS. The CDR3 has 14 residues. This chain's CDR3 is CASSDGGAYQPQHF. In nucleotides, the CDR3 is TGTGCCAGCAGTGATGGGGGCGCGTATCAGCCCCAGCATTTT. The whole variable domain, remainder taken from reference TRBV25-1 and TRBJ1-5, is EADIYQTPRYLVIGTGKKITLECSQTMGHDKMYWYQQDPGMELHLIHYSYGVNSTEKGDLSSESTVSRIRTEHFPLTLESARPSHTSQYLCASSDGGAYQPQHFGDGTRLSIL.

This clonotype was recorded a few times. This chain connects TRBV29-1 to TRBJ2-3, with a possible D match to TRBD2 (6 bases). V lost 0 bases and J lost 0, with 10 bases in between. The CDR3 extends over 15 amino acids. Germline CDR1 and CDR2: SQVTM and ANQGSEA. CDR3: CSVEDLRGSTDTQYF. The CDR3 DNA sequence: TGCAGCGTTGAAGATTTGCGGGGAAGCACAGATACGCAGTATTTT.